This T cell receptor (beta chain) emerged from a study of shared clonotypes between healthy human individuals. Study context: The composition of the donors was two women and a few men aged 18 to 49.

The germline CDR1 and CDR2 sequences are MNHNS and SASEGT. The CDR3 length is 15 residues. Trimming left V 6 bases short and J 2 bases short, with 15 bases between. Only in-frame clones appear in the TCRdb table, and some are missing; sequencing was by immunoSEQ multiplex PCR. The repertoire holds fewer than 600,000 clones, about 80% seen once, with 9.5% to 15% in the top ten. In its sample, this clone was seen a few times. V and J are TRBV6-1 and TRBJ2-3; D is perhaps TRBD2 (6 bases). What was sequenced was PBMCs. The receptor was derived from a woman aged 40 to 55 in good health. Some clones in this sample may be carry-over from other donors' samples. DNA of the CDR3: TGTGCCAGCAGGACCGCGGGGCCATCCACAGATACGCAGTATTTT. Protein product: CASRTAGPSTDTQYF.